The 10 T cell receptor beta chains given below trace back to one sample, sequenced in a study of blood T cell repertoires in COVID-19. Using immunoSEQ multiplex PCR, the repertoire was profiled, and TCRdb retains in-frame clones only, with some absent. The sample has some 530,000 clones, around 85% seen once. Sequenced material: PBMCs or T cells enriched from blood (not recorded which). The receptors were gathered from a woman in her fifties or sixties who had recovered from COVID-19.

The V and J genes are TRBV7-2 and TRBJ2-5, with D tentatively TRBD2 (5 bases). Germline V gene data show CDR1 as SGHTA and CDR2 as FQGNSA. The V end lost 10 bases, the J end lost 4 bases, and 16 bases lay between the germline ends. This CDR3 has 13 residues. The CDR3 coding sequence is TGTGCCAACAGTGGGCTAGCAGGAGAGACCCAGTACTTC. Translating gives CANSGLAGETQYF.

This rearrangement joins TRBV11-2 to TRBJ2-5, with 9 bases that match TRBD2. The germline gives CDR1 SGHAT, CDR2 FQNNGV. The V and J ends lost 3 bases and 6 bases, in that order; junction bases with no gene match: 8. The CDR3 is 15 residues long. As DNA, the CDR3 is TGTGCCAGCAGCTTTCCGGGACTAGCCTTCCAGACCCAGTACTTC. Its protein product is CASSFPGLAFQTQYF.

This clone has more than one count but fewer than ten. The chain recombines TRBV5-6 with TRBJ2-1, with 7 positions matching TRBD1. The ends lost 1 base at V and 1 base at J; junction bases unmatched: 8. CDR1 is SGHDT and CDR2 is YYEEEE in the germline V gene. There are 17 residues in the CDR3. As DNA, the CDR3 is TGTGCCAGCAGCTTGAAGAGGGGGCGGAGGTCCTACAATGAGCAGTTCTTC. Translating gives CASSLKRGRRSYNEQFF. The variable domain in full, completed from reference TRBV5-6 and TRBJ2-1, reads DAGVTQSPTHLIKTRGQQVTLRCSPKSGHDTVSWYQQALGQGPQFIFQYYEEEERQRGNFPDRFSGHQFPNYSSELNVNALLLGDSALYLCASSLKRGRRSYNEQFFGPGTRLTVL.

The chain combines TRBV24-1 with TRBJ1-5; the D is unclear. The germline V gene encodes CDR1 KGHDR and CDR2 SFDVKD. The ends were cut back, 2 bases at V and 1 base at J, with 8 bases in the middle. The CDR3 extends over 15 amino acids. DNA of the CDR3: TGTGCCACCAGTGATTCATTGTCCAGCAATCAGCCCCAGCATTTT. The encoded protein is CATSDSLSSNQPQHF.

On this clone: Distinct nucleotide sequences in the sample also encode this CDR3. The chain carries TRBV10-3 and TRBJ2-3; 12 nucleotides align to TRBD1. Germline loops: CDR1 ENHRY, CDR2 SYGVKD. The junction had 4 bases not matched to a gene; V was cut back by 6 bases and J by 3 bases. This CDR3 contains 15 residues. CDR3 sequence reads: CAISRDRGRTDTQYF. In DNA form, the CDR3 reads TGTGCCATCAGCCGGGACAGGGGGCGGACAGATACGCAGTATTTT.

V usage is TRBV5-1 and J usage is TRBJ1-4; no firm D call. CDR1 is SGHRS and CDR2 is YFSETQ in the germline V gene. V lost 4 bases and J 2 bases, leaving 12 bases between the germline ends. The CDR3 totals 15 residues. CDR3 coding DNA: TGCGCCAGCAGCCCCCGGGGAGAGACTAATGAAAAACTGTTTTTT. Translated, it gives CASSPRGETNEKLFF.

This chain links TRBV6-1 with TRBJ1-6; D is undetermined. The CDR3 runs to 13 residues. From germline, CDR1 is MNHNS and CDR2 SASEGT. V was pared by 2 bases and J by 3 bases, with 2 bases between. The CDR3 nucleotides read TGTGCCAGCAGTGAACACTATAATTCACCCCTCCACTTT. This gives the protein CASSEHYNSPLHF.

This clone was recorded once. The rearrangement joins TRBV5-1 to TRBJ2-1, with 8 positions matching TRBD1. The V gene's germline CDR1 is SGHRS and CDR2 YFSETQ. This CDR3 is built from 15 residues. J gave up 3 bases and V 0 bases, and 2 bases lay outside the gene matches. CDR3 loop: CASSLVDRVYNEQFF. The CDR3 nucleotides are TGCGCCAGCAGCTTGGTGGACAGGGTCTACAATGAGCAGTTCTTC.

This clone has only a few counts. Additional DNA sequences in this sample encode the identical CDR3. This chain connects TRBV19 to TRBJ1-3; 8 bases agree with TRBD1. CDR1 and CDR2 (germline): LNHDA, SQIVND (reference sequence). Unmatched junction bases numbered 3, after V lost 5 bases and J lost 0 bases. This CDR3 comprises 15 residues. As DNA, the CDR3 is TGTGCCAGTAGTCGACAGGGGAACTCTGGAAACACCATATATTTT. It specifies CASSRQGNSGNTIYF.

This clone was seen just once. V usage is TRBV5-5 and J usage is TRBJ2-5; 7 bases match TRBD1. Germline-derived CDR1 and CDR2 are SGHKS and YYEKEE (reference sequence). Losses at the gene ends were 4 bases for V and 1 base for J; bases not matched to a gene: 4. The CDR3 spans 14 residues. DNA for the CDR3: TGTGCCAGCAGCACCGGACAGGTCCAAGAGACCCAGTACTTC. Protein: CASSTGQVQETQYF. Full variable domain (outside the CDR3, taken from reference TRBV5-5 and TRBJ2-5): DAGVTQSPTHLIKTRGQQVTLRCSPISGHKSVSWYQQVLGQGPQFIFQYYEKEERGRGNFPDRFSARQFPNYSSELNVNALLLGDSALYLCASSTGQVQETQYFGPGTRLLVL.